A selection of T cell receptor beta chains follows, all from one sample in a study of blood T cells in healthy people across ages. TCRdb itself ran the 5' RACE reads through MiXCR, one entry per CDR3 protein. The repertoire holds approximately 780,000 distinct CDR3 sequences, with roughly 24% as singletons. This sample also appeared in a second study, on T cells of mothers and their children.

Sequenced input: blood. These TCRs come from a boy between 10 and 17 years old in good health. CDR3s include the opening cysteine and the closing phenylalanine or tryptophan. Each record gives: J gene, D gene, V gene, clone size, CDR3 DNA, CDR3 protein. D genes are given only for firm matches. A row's size may be missing; if present it is once, few, many or a size class.

TRBJ2-1,.,TRBV11-3,.,TGTGCCAGCAGCACCATGACCCCCGGTGAGCAGTTCTTC,CASSTMTPGEQFF
TRBJ2-3,.,TRBV5-1,.,TGCGCCAGCAGCTTGGCTGTCGGCCCAGATACGCAGTATTTT,CASSLAVGPDTQYF
TRBJ1-2,TRBD1,TRBV28,many,TGTGCCAGCAGTTTCCCCGACAGGGTGAGGGTCGATGGCTACACCTTC,CASSFPDRVRVDGYTF
TRBJ2-1,.,TRBV2,.,TGTGCCAGCAGCGACAGGTTCCGGGAGCAGTTCTTC,CASSDRFREQFF
TRBJ2-2,.,TRBV12-3/TRBV12-4,few,TGTGCCAGCAGTTTTCAAACTGGGGCCGGGGAGCTGTTTTTT,CASSFQTGAGELFF
TRBJ2-3,.,TRBV28,.,TGTGCCAGCAGTCCAACCTCGGATCTCACAGATACGCAGTATTTT,CASSPTSDLTDTQYF
TRBJ1-6,TRBD1,TRBV2,.,TGTGCCAGCAGTGGGACGACAGGGTCCTACTATAATTCACCCCTCCACTTT,CASSGTTGSYYNSPLHF
TRBJ2-1,TRBD2,TRBV12-3/TRBV12-4,.,TGTGCCAGCAGTTCGACTAGCGGGGTCACCTACAATGAGCAGTTCTTC,CASSSTSGVTYNEQFF
TRBJ2-5,.,TRBV18,.,TGTGCCAGCTCACCAATGACCGTGCGGGAGACCCAGTACTTC,CASSPMTVRETQYF
TRBJ2-1,TRBD2,TRBV2,few,TGTGCCAGCAACCTAGCGGGGGCCCTGAATGAGCAGTTCTTC,CASNLAGALNEQFF
TRBJ2-1,TRBD2,TRBV20-1,.,TGCAGTGCTAGAGATTCGAGGACTAGCGGGGGGGTGAATTACAATGAGCAGTTCTTC,CSARDSRTSGGVNYNEQFF
TRBJ2-1,TRBD2,TRBV25-1,few,TGTGCCAGCAGTGCCCACCTGGGGGGGGAGTACAATGAGCAGTTCTTC,CASSAHLGGEYNEQFF
TRBJ2-1,TRBD2,TRBV6-6,few,TGTGCCAGCAGTTATTCCCGGGTTAGCGGGGTTAATGAGCAGTTCTTC,CASSYSRVSGVNEQFF
TRBJ2-7,TRBD1,TRBV3-1,few,TGTGCCAGCAGCCCCTGGGGGGAACAGGGGGCCGACGAGCAGTACTTC,CASSPWGEQGADEQYF
TRBJ1-5,.,TRBV12-3/TRBV12-4,.,TGTGCCAGCAGTTTAGCTGTGACTTTGGATCAGCCCCAGCATTTT,CASSLAVTLDQPQHF
TRBJ2-7,.,TRBV5-1,.,TGCGCCAGCAGCTTGGGCCCCATCACGCGGGACGAGCAGTACTTC,CASSLGPITRDEQYF
TRBJ2-1,TRBD2,TRBV2,few,TGTGCCAGCAGTCAGCGGAGGGGCGCGGGGGACAATGAGCAGTTCTTC,CASSQRRGAGDNEQFF
TRBJ2-7,.,TRBV21-1,.,TGTGCCAGCAGCAAAGCGCTTAGGCTAGCGGGGTCCCTTTCAACCTACGAGCAGTACTTC,CASSKALRLAGSLSTYEQYF
TRBJ1-2,.,TRBV3-1,.,TGTGCCAGCAGCCCCGAGCCCGGGGTTCGCAAGCCCTATGGCTACACCTTC,CASSPEPGVRKPYGYTF
TRBJ2-1,.,TRBV5-1,few,TGCGCCAGCAACACGAACGGACCTAATAATGAGCAGTTCTTC,CASNTNGPNNEQFF
TRBJ2-7,TRBD2,TRBV28,.,TGTGCCAGCTGGGGACTAGCGGGAACCGAGCAGTACTTC,CASWGLAGTEQYF
TRBJ1-2,.,TRBV29-1,.,TGCAGCGTATTGGCGGGGACCTATGGCTACACCTTC,CSVLAGTYGYTF
TRBJ2-7,TRBD1,TRBV29-1,few,TGCAGCGTATTAGGACAGGGCAGCTCCTACGAGCAGTACTTC,CSVLGQGSSYEQYF
TRBJ1-5,TRBD1,TRBV5-1,few,TGCGCCAGCAGCTTGCCGACAGGGACCCCAGATACGCAGCATTTT,CASSLPTGTPDTQHF
TRBJ2-5,.,TRBV7-9,few,TGTGCCAGCAGCTTAGTATCTGGCACAACCCAAGAGACCCAGTACTTC,CASSLVSGTTQETQYF
TRBJ2-1,TRBD2,TRBV7-2,.,TGTGCCAGCAACTGGGTAGCGGGGGGCCTCGGGAATGAGCAGTTCTTC,CASNWVAGGLGNEQFF
TRBJ2-7,TRBD2,TRBV28,once,TGTGCCAGCAGTTTAGAGTGGGGGGGGGTATACGAGCAGTACTTC,CASSLEWGGVYEQYF
TRBJ2-1,TRBD1,TRBV12-3/TRBV12-4,few,TGTGCCAGCAGTCTGGGACAGGGGCAACACAATGAGCAGTTCTTC,CASSLGQGQHNEQFF
TRBJ2-3,.,TRBV20-1,.,TGCAGTGCTCCCCCTGAGGAGCCAGCCACGAGGTTAGATACGCAGTATTTT,CSAPPEEPATRLDTQYF
TRBJ2-5,TRBD1,TRBV7-9,many,TGTGCCAGCAGCCCTGGGGGACAGGAGAAAGAGACCCAGTACTTC,CASSPGGQEKETQYF
TRBJ2-1,TRBD2,TRBV5-1,few,TGCGCCAGCAGCTTAGGTGGCAGCGGGGATGAGCAGTTCTTC,CASSLGGSGDEQFF
TRBJ2-1,TRBD2,TRBV7-9,.,TGTGCCAGCAGCCCCCTAGCGGGGGGGCGAACAGTGGATGAGCAGTTCTTC,CASSPLAGGRTVDEQFF
TRBJ2-7,.,TRBV20-1,many,TGCAGTGCTAGAGATGGGAGTAAACCCTACGAGCAGTACTTC,CSARDGSKPYEQYF
TRBJ1-2,.,TRBV3-1,many,TGTGCCAGCAGCCTAGGACAGCCCTATGGCTACACCTTC,CASSLGQPYGYTF
TRBJ2-2,.,TRBV6-1,.,TGTGCCAGCACCGTTTGGAGGCAAAACACCGGGGAGCTGTTTTTT,CASTVWRQNTGELFF
TRBJ2-6,.,TRBV3-1,few,TGTGCCAGCAGCCCCCTAATGACCCGACTTTGGGGCGATGGCTCTGGGGCCAACGTCCTGACTTTC,CASSPLMTRLWGDGSGANVLTF
TRBJ2-5,.,TRBV7-2,few,TGTGCCAGCAGCTTATATGGCCCAGGGGAGCTCCGTATTCAAGAGACCCAGTACTTC,CASSLYGPGELRIQETQYF
TRBJ2-1,.,TRBV20-1,.,TGCAGTGCTAATCCACGAGGTAGCGGCAATGAGCAGTTCTTC,CSANPRGSGNEQFF
TRBJ2-1,.,TRBV7-9,few,TGTGCCAGCAGCCTCCCGGGGCAGGGTCCCTACAATGAGCAGTTCTTC,CASSLPGQGPYNEQFF
TRBJ2-5,TRBD2,TRBV5-1,few,TGCGCCAGCAGCTTGGGGGGACTAGTGGAGGCAGAGACCCAGTACTTC,CASSLGGLVEAETQYF
TRBJ1-2,.,TRBV29-1,.,TGCAGCGTCCGTGGACAGCCACCTAACTATGGCTACACCTTC,CSVRGQPPNYGYTF
TRBJ2-3,TRBD2,TRBV12-3/TRBV12-4,.,TGTGCCAGCAGTGCATCTACTCTAGCGGGGAATCGGTATTTT,CASSASTLAGNRYF
TRBJ1-2,.,TRBV20-1,few,TGCAGTGCTTTGGCAGGGAATGGCTACACCTTC,CSALAGNGYTF
TRBJ1-4,.,TRBV11-2,few,TGTGCCAGCAGCCGAGGCTCAGCTAATGAAAAACTGTTTTTT,CASSRGSANEKLFF
TRBJ2-3,.,TRBV5-1,few,TGCGCCAGTGGGCAGGCCGGGACAGATACGCAGTATTTT,CASGQAGTDTQYF
TRBJ2-2,TRBD2,TRBV12-3/TRBV12-4,few,TGTGCCAGCAGTTTACTAGCGGGGGGTAGTGTCGGGGAGCTGTTTTTT,CASSLLAGGSVGELFF
TRBJ1-4,.,TRBV7-9,few,TGTGCCAGCAGCCCGGGTTTGGGGGATGATGAAAAACTGTTTTTT,CASSPGLGDDEKLFF
TRBJ1-4,.,TRBV28,once,TGTGCCAGCAGTCCTCTATATGGTCCTAGGGAAAAACTGTTTTTT,CASSPLYGPREKLFF
TRBJ1-1,TRBD1,TRBV5-6,.,TGTGCCAGCAGCATGGGACAGAGAGCTTTCTTT,CASSMGQRAFF
TRBJ2-5,.,TRBV2,.,TGTGCCAGCAGAGAGGGGCCGGAAGGCCAGTACTTC,CASREGPEGQYF
TRBJ1-2,.,TRBV6-6,few,TGTGCCAGCAGCGGGAGGGTTTACTATGGCTACACCTTC,CASSGRVYYGYTF
TRBJ2-5,.,TRBV20-1,few,TGCAGTGCTAGAGATGGGCTGCGCTCTAGAGGGACCCAGTACTTC,CSARDGLRSRGTQYF
TRBJ2-7,.,TRBV7-4,.,TGTGCCAGCAAGTTGGCCGGGACCGCGACCTACGAGCAGTACTTC,CASKLAGTATYEQYF
TRBJ2-7,TRBD2,TRBV30,many,TGTGCCTGGGGACTAGCGGGGGGGGGCCACCACGAGCAGTACTTC,CAWGLAGGGHHEQYF
TRBJ2-5,.,TRBV6-4,few,TGTGCCAGACCACCCCGGGGATTCCAAGAGACCCAGTACTTC,CARPPRGFQETQYF
TRBJ1-1,.,TRBV12-3/TRBV12-4,few,TGTGCCAGCAGTGACCCACAGGGAATCGGAGCTTTCTTT,CASSDPQGIGAFF
TRBJ1-2,.,TRBV9,.,TGTGCCAGCAGCGTAGGGGGGGAGTCGGCCTATGGCTACACCTTC,CASSVGGESAYGYTF
TRBJ2-4,.,TRBV21-1,few,TGTGCCAGCAAGAGGGGGACCAAAAACATTCAGTACTTC,CASKRGTKNIQYF
TRBJ1-2,.,TRBV4-2,few,TGTGCCAGCAGCCAAGTACCAGATGGCTACACCTTC,CASSQVPDGYTF